The 25 T cell receptor beta chains in this list originate from one sample, sequenced in a study of CD8+CD57+ T cells in acquired aplastic anemia. Genomic DNA acted as the template from which TCR beta VDJ combination and CDR3 sequence profiling were carried out. MiXCR, run by TCRdb on the reads, gives a single entry per CDR3 protein. Among about 160,000 distinct CDR3 sequences listed, less than 50% were seen once. Whoever was chosen for sequencing had shown CD8+CD57+ cell expansion by flow cytometry. Sequencing was done on a sample of sorted CD4+, CD8+, or CD8+CD57+ T cells (not recorded which) from PBMCs. The receptors were gathered from a human donor with aplastic anemia.

This clonotype was observed many times. The rearrangement joins TRBV9 to TRBJ1-3; no clear D gene. Germline CDR1 SGDLS, CDR2 YYNGEE. Trimming pared 0 bases from V and 4 bases from J, leaving 5 bases between. The CDR3 is 13 residues long. The CDR3 DNA follows: TGTGCCAGCAGCGTAGGAAGCGGAAACACCATATATTTT. This gives the protein CASSVGSGNTIYF.

The rearrangement links TRBV7-6 to TRBJ1-1; tentatively, D is TRBD1 (5 bases). The germline CDR1 and CDR2 sequences are SGHVS and FNYEAQ. The CDR3 totals 14 residues. The V and J ends lost 4 bases and 1 base respectively, with 10 bases between them. CDR3 loop: CASSSRDGNTEAFF. Written as DNA, the CDR3 is TGTGCCAGCAGCTCCCGGGACGGGAACACTGAAGCTTTCTTT.

This clonotype has just a few counts. The rearrangement joins TRBV5-1 to TRBJ1-1, with a possible D match to TRBD1 (5 bases). Trimming removed 4 bases from V and 0 bases from J, with 10 bases in between. This CDR3 region has 14 residues. Germline CDR1 reads SGHRS; CDR2 reads YFSETQ. The CDR3 region has the DNA TGCGCCAGCAGCCAACAGGCCATGAACACTGAAGCTTTCTTT. Residues: CASSQQAMNTEAFF.

The V and J genes are TRBV29-1 and TRBJ1-1, with unresolved D. This CDR3 has 13 residues. Trimming cost V 4 bases and J 1 base, with 10 bases left between them. CDR1 and CDR2 from the germline V gene are SQVTM and ANQGSEA. CDR3: CSVASAGNTEAFF. CDR3 DNA: TGCAGCGTTGCTTCGGCAGGGAACACTGAAGCTTTCTTT.

V gene TRBV20-1 combines with J gene TRBJ2-6; D is unclear. The germline CDR1 and CDR2 sequences are DFQATT and SNEGSKA (reference sequence). CDR3 length equals 15 residues. The germline V and J ends were trimmed by 6 bases and 1 base, with 13 bases remaining between them. In nucleotides, the CDR3 is TGCAGTGCAGTATCGGGTGGATCTGGGGCCAACGTCCTGACTTTC. It specifies CSAVSGGSGANVLTF.

The V call is TRBV24-1, the J call TRBJ2-3, with TRBD2 matching over 8 bases. Trimming took 2 bases from V and 1 from J; bases not matched to a gene: 1. The CDR3 has 15 residues. Germline V gene lookup returns CDR1 KGHDR and CDR2 SFDVKD. CDR3 coding DNA: TGTGCCACCAGTGATTCGACTAGCGGCACAGATACGCAGTATTTT. Protein: CATSDSTSGTDTQYF.

This clonotype was picked up many times. The chain is built from TRBV5-1 and TRBJ2-7; TRBD1 matches 9 bases. The V segment lost 4 bases and the J segment 2 bases; nucleotides outside the gene matches: 7. Germline values: CDR1 SGHRS, CDR2 YFSETQ. The CDR3 is 15 residues long. The chain's CDR3 is CASSPYRGPTYEQYF. The CDR3 DNA reads as TGCGCCAGCAGCCCTTACAGGGGGCCAACCTACGAGCAGTACTTC.

The chain joins TRBV20-1 to TRBJ2-7; the match to TRBD2 covers 12 bases. The junction had 6 bases not matched to a gene; V was cut back by 6 bases and J by 3 bases. CDR1 and CDR2 (germline): DFQATT, SNEGSKA (reference sequence). The CDR3 sequence is 14 residues long. The chain's CDR3 is CSARLAGEVYEQYF. CDR3 coding DNA: TGCAGTGCACGACTAGCGGGAGAGGTCTACGAGCAGTACTTC.

This clonotype has more than one count but fewer than ten. The gene calls are TRBV30 and TRBJ2-3; D is ambiguous. Trimming removed 0 bases from V and 5 bases from J, with 12 bases in between. Germline CDR1 and CDR2: GTSNPN and SVGIG (reference sequence). The CDR3 consists of 14 residues. DNA of the CDR3: TGTGCCTGGAGTGTATCCGGAGTACAAGATACGCAGTATTTT. Protein: CAWSVSGVQDTQYF.

The rearrangement joins TRBV20-1 to TRBJ1-5, with D hard to call. Trimming cost V 3 bases and J 6 bases, with 3 bases left between them. Germline values: CDR1 DFQATT, CDR2 SNEGSKA (reference sequence). This CDR3 spans 10 amino acids. The CDR3 is CSASGQPQHF. CDR3 coding DNA: TGCAGTGCTAGTGGTCAGCCCCAGCATTTT.

The CDR3, as DNA: TGCAGCGTTGTTGCGGGAGTGGCAGATACGCAGTATTTT. Its translation: CSVVAGVADTQYF. The V gene is TRBV29-1, the J gene TRBJ2-3, with 7 bases lining up with TRBD2. Trimming cost V 4 bases and J 4 bases; bases outside gene matches: 5. CDR3 size: 13 residues. Germline assignment: CDR1 SQVTM and CDR2 ANQGSEA.

The rearrangement links TRBV19 to TRBJ1-2; no clear D gene. Deletions cut 10 bases from V and 5 bases from J, with 8 bases between. CDR3 length equals 10 residues. Germline V gene sequence: CDR1 LNHDA, CDR2 SQIVND (reference sequence). CDR3 nucleotides: TGTGCCACCATGGGTTATGGCTACACCTTC. The encoded protein is CATMGYGYTF.

The chain has TRBV19 and TRBJ2-7, with D tentatively TRBD1 (6 bases). The CDR3 covers 13 residues. V lost 3 bases and J lost 6, with 12 bases in between. The germline gives CDR1 LNHDA, CDR2 SQIVND (reference sequence). The CDR3, as DNA: TGTGCCAGTAGTATGGGGGTCAGGGGCGAGCAGTACTTC. It translates to CASSMGVRGEQYF.

This chain joins TRBV30 and TRBJ1-1, with 8 positions matching TRBD1. CDR3 length equals 14 residues. Germline CDR1 reads GTSNPN; CDR2 reads SVGIG (reference sequence). The junction had 3 bases not matched to a gene; V was cut back by 2 bases and J by 1 base. The CDR3, as DNA: TGTGCCTGGAGTCCCGGGACAGGGAACACTGAAGCTTTCTTT. Translating gives CAWSPGTGNTEAFF.

The chain joins TRBV15 to TRBJ2-5; D gene ambiguous. The germline V gene encodes CDR1 LNHNV and CDR2 YYDKDF (reference sequence). The CDR3 has 12 amino acids. Trimming shortened V by 0 bases and J by 4 bases, and 3 bases separated the two germline ends. Written as DNA, the CDR3 is TGTGCCACCAGCAGAGAGGGAGAGACCCAGTACTTC. Its translation: CATSREGETQYF. Using reference TRBV15 and TRBJ2-5 for the parts outside the CDR3, the full variable domain is DAMVIQNPRYQVTQFGKPVTLSCSQTLNHNVMYWYQQKSSQAPKLLFHYYDKDFNNEADTPDNFQSRRPNTSFCFLDIRSPGLGDTAMYLCATSREGETQYFGPGTRLLVL.

This clonotype has a handful of counts. The rearrangement uses TRBV24-1 and TRBJ1-3; 8 bases map to TRBD1. CDR1 and CDR2 from the germline V gene are KGHDR and SFDVKD. After removal of 7 bases from V and 8 bases from J, the junction contained 3 bases not matched to a gene. CDR3 size: 12 residues. The CDR3 loop is CATRDRVDTIYF. CDR3 in DNA: TGTGCCACCAGGGACAGGGTGGACACCATATATTTT.

The chain has TRBV19 and TRBJ1-1, with no clear D. In germline, CDR1 is LNHDA, CDR2 SQIVND (reference sequence). The CDR3 is 14 residues long. The V end lost 4 bases, the J end lost 4 bases, and 13 bases lay between the germline ends. For the CDR3, the DNA is TGTGCCAGTAGTAGTGGGGTCGATCTCACTGAAGCTTTCTTT. It codes for CASSSGVDLTEAFF.

The gene calls are TRBV15 and TRBJ1-6; the D is unclear. The germline CDR1 and CDR2 sequences are LNHNV and YYDKDF (reference sequence). V lost 0 bases, J lost 5 bases, and 8 bases lay in between. The CDR3 consists of 15 residues. DNA of the CDR3: TGTGCCACCAGCAGAGAAGGGAGGGATAATTCACCCCTCCACTTT. Amino acids: CATSREGRDNSPLHF.

The rearrangement uses TRBV20-1 and TRBJ2-7; 8 bases fit TRBD1. V lost 4 bases and J lost 5; bases outside the gene matches: 10. The length of the CDR3 is 14 residues. Germline V gene lookup returns CDR1 DFQATT and CDR2 SNEGSKA (reference sequence). The CDR3 bases are TGCAGTGCTACGCCTCTGGCAGGGGGCGACGAGCAGTACTTC. This encodes CSATPLAGGDEQYF.

On this clonotype itself: Sequence at one end of the junction differs from germline and may be a read error. J is TRBJ1-1 and V is TRBV7-8, with a weak D call TRBD1 (5 bases). Germline V CDR1 and CDR2: SGHVS, FQNEAQ. This CDR3 comprises 13 residues. CDR3 sequence reads: CASSPDSNNEAFF. The CDR3 DNA reads TGTGCCAGCAGCCCCGACAGCAACAATGAAGCTTTCTTT.

This clonotype was seen ten or more times. Here the CDR3 DNA reads TGTGCCAGCAGTTACAGGGTAGGTTCTAGCTATGGCTACACCTTC. It codes for CASSYRVGSSYGYTF. V gene TRBV27 combines with J gene TRBJ1-2; D perhaps matches TRBD1 (6 bases). Germline CDR1 and CDR2: MNHEY and SMNVEV (reference sequence). The CDR3 spans 15 residues. The V gene lost 4 bases and the J gene lost 4 bases, with 16 bases spanning the gap.

The gene calls are TRBV5-4 and TRBJ1-1; D unresolved. There are 15 residues in the CDR3. The V and J ends lost 0 bases and 3 bases respectively, with 12 bases between them. Germline V gives CDR1 SGHNT, CDR2 YYREEE (reference sequence). The CDR3 here is CASSLAENGDTEAFF. CDR3 in DNA: TGTGCCAGCAGCTTGGCAGAGAATGGTGACACTGAAGCTTTCTTT.

This clonotype was counted a few times. The chain recombines TRBV10-3 with TRBJ2-5, with 9 bases that match TRBD1. The V segment lost 4 bases and the J segment 4 bases; nucleotides outside the gene matches: 16. The CDR3 has 18 amino acids. Germline lookup yields CDR1 ENHRY and CDR2 SYGVKD. The DNA for the CDR3 is TGTGCCATCAGTGTAGGGACAGGGCCACGGCGTCGCCTAGAGACCCAGTACTTC. Protein: CAISVGTGPRRRLETQYF.

This clonotype was detected only a few times. The chain combines TRBV29-1 with TRBJ2-7, with 9 bases aligning to TRBD1. CDR1 is SQVTM and CDR2 is ANQGSEA in the germline V gene. V dropped 1 base and J dropped 5; count of bases not matched to a gene: 6. This CDR3 is built from 14 residues. DNA for the CDR3: TGCAGCGTTGAAGGGACGAGGGACAGGGACGAGCAGTACTTC. Its translation: CSVEGTRDRDEQYF.

For this clonotype: It may be a read error: a sequence one base away is much more abundant. The chain employs TRBV14 and TRBJ1-4; no reliable D call. V lost 4 bases and J 10 bases, leaving 13 bases between the germline ends. The length of the CDR3 is 13 residues. The V gene's germline CDR1 is SGHDN and CDR2 FVKESK. CDR3 residues: CASSLDWAGKLFF. In DNA form, the CDR3 reads TGTGCCAGCAGCCTAGACTGGGCCGGAAAACTGTTTTTT. The complete variable domain, with remaining parts taken from reference TRBV14 and TRBJ1-4, reads EAGVTQFPSHSVIEKGQTVTLRCDPISGHDNLYWYRRVMGKEIKFLLHFVKESKQDESGMPNNRFLAERTGGTYSTLKVQPAELEDSGVYFCASSLDWAGKLFFGSGTQLSVL.